These T cell receptor beta chains were read from a single sample in a study of Ad26.COV2.S vaccination and SARS-CoV-2 variants. Clones were sequenced by immunoSEQ multiplex PCR, and TCRdb holds only the in-frame ones, with some missing. The profile shows 200,000 to 300,000 clones, 85% to 90% of them singletons. The source material was peripheral blood, sampled in a trial of Ad26.COV2.S vaccine versus placebo. These receptors were collected from a person aged 18-65 years who received the Ad26.COV2.S COVID-19 vaccine or a placebo. The CDR3 runs from the conserved cysteine through the conserved F or W. The D gene is left open where the match is weak. For some rows the clone size is stated as once, few or many, or as a class when expanded; others skip it.

CARSLSGYRLQETQYF TGTGCCAGAAGCTTAAGTGGTTACCGGCTGCAAGAGACCCAGTACTTC - TRBJ2-5 TRBV5-3 -
CASSFGETQYF TGTGCCAGCAGCTTCGGTGAGACCCAGTACTTC - TRBJ2-5 TRBV5-4 -
CASSLGSAYNSPLHF TGTGCCAGCAGCTTGGGGAGCGCATATAATTCACCCCTCCACTTT - TRBJ1-6 TRBV5-4 -
CAWSVGGYEQYF TGTGCCTGGAGTGTAGGGGGGTACGAGCAGTACTTC - TRBJ2-7 TRBV30 -
CASSSDRALMNTEAFF TGTGCCAGCAGCTCGGACAGGGCCCTTATGAACACTGAAGCTTTCTTT TRBD1 TRBJ1-1 TRBV7-2 -
CASSQGRSPLHF TGTGCCAGCAGCCAGGGGCGGTCACCCCTCCACTTT - TRBJ1-6 TRBV3-1/TRBV3-2 -
CASSPRPLRSYEQYF TGTGCCAGCAGCCCACGGCCTCTCCGTTCCTACGAGCAGTACTTC - TRBJ2-7 TRBV6-6 -
CASSLAGGTVNTGELFF TGTGCCAGCAGCTTGGCAGGGGGGACGGTGAACACCGGGGAGCTGTTTTTT - TRBJ2-2 TRBV5-6 -
CASSYWGLAGVNEQYF TGTGCCAGCAGTTACTGGGGACTAGCGGGAGTTAACGAGCAGTACTTC TRBD2 TRBJ2-7 TRBV6-5 -
CASSPQGGNEQFF TGTGCCAGCAGCCCACAGGGGGGCAATGAGCAGTTCTTC TRBD1 TRBJ2-1 TRBV5-4 -
CASKSDRGATNEKLFF TGTGCCAGTAAATCAGACAGGGGAGCAACTAATGAAAAACTGTTTTTT TRBD1 TRBJ1-4 TRBV19 -
CASSPLGFYNEQFF TGTGCCAGCAGCCCCCTTGGGTTCTACAATGAGCAGTTCTTC - TRBJ2-1 TRBV7-2 -
CASSYSIGTGNQETQYF TGTGCCAGCAGTTACTCGATAGGCACAGGGAACCAAGAGACCCAGTACTTC - TRBJ2-5 TRBV6-2/TRBV6-3 -
CASSPEGGSISSGNTIYF TGTGCCAGCAGCCCCGAGGGGGGGTCTATAAGCTCTGGAAACACCATATATTTT - TRBJ1-3 TRBV4-2 -
CASRLTGTGIYEQYF TGTGCCAGTAGGTTGACCGGGACAGGGATCTACGAGCAGTACTTC TRBD1 TRBJ2-7 TRBV19 -
CASSLLQVGETQYF TGCGCCAGCAGCTTGCTACAGGTCGGAGAGACCCAGTACTTC - TRBJ2-5 TRBV5-1 -
CATSPTPGTEAFF TGTGCCACTAGTCCGACACCGGGGACTGAAGCTTTCTTT - TRBJ1-1 TRBV19 -
CASSLEGTRGYTF TGTGCCAGCAGCTTGGAGGGGACTCGGGGCTACACCTTC - TRBJ1-2 TRBV5-4 -
CASSEAAYKNEKLFF TGTGCCAGCAGCGAAGCTGCTTACAAGAATGAAAAACTGTTTTTT - TRBJ1-4 TRBV7-6 -
CASSRPDSLGYTF TGTGCCAGCAGTCGCCCTGACAGTCTTGGCTACACCTTC - TRBJ1-2 TRBV27 -
CASSYDSNYGYTF TGCGCCAGCAGCTACGACAGTAACTATGGCTACACCTTC - TRBJ1-2 TRBV5-1 -
CASSQDRADLNF TGTGCCAGCAGCCAAGACCGAGCGGATCTAAACTTC - TRBJ2-7 TRBV3-1/TRBV3-2 few
CASSASGTGGSYEQYF TGTGCCAGCAGCGCCTCCGGGACAGGGGGCTCCTACGAGCAGTACTTC TRBD1 TRBJ2-7 TRBV9 few
CASTRGRITEAFF TGTGCCAGCACCAGGGGGAGGATCACTGAAGCTTTCTTT TRBD1 TRBJ1-1 TRBV14 -
CASSSPGLINRELFF TGTGCCAGCAGTTCTCCGGGACTAATAAACCGGGAGCTGTTTTTT TRBD2 TRBJ2-2 TRBV6-2/TRBV6-3 -
CASSFLEGGRGGEYF TGTGCCAGCAGTTTCCTCGAGGGAGGGAGGGGTGGAGAGTACTTC TRBD2 TRBJ2-7 TRBV27 -
CASSYSGAPAGYGYTF TGTGCCAGCAGTTACTCAGGGGCCCCGGCGGGCTATGGCTACACCTTC - TRBJ1-2 TRBV6-5 once
CATSDPGAGSYEQYF TGTGCCACCAGTGACCCTGGCGCCGGATCCTACGAGCAGTACTTC - TRBJ2-7 TRBV24-1 -
CASSQEDRNYGYTF TGTGCCAGCAGCCAAGAGGACAGGAACTATGGCTACACCTTC TRBD1 TRBJ1-2 TRBV3-1/TRBV3-2 -
CATSDLNEQFF TGTGCCACCAGTGATCTAAATGAGCAGTTCTTC - TRBJ2-1 TRBV24-1 once
CASMGRGSDTQYF TGTGCCAGTATGGGCAGGGGTTCCGATACGCAGTATTTT - TRBJ2-3 TRBV19 -
CASSKVTASGRHTNTGELFF TGTGCCAGCAGCAAAGTAACGGCTAGCGGGAGGCATACGAACACCGGGGAGCTGTTTTTT - TRBJ2-2 TRBV21-1 -
CASSQSIEGATGELFF TGCGCCAGCAGTCAATCGATAGAGGGAGCCACCGGGGAGCTGTTTTTT - TRBJ2-2 TRBV23-1 -
CASSQASGSYEQYF TGTGCCAGCTCTCAGGCTAGCGGTTCCTACGAGCAGTACTTC TRBD2 TRBJ2-7 TRBV6-6 -
CASTPGGEYEQYF TGTGCCAGCACCCCAGGGGGCGAGTACGAGCAGTACTTC TRBD1 TRBJ2-7 TRBV2 -
CASSLPHTGGEKLFF TGTGCCAGCAGTTTACCCCACACCGGGGGGGAAAAACTGTTTTTT - TRBJ1-4 TRBV28 -
CASSNSRRSRGSLLNEQFF TGTGCCAGCTCAAACTCCCGTCGGTCCCGGGGGTCGTTGTTGAATGAGCAGTTCTTC - TRBJ2-1 TRBV18 -
CASSQRDRLGNEQFF TGTGCCAGCAGCCAGCGGGACAGGCTGGGCAATGAGCAGTTCTTC - TRBJ2-1 TRBV11-2 -
CASSPGTGASGYTF TGTGCCAGTAGTCCGGGGACAGGGGCGAGTGGCTACACCTTC TRBD1 TRBJ1-2 TRBV19 -
CASSSLRQSNDQPQHF TGTGCCAGCAGTTCCCTGCGACAGAGTAACGATCAGCCCCAGCATTTT - TRBJ1-5 TRBV28 few
CASSPLGRDRRDYEQYF TGTGCCAGCAGTCCTCTAGGCCGGGACAGGCGTGACTACGAGCAGTACTTC TRBD1 TRBJ2-7 TRBV3-1/TRBV3-2 -
CASSQVEGTITF TGTGCCAGCAGCCAAGTGGAGGGTACCATCACCTTC - TRBJ1-2 TRBV3-1/TRBV3-2 -
CASSFKYKDTQYF TGTGCCAGCAGCTTCAAGTACAAAGATACGCAGTATTTT - TRBJ2-3 TRBV7-2 -
CASSLGTATYEQYF TGCGCCAGCAGCTTAGGGACGGCAACCTACGAGCAGTACTTC - TRBJ2-7 TRBV5-1 -
CASSGLAGINYEQYF TGTGCCAGCAGCGGACTAGCGGGGATTAACTACGAGCAGTACTTC TRBD2 TRBJ2-7 TRBV6-2/TRBV6-3 -
CASSQDLTLNIVADTQYF TGTGCCAGCAGCCAAGATTTGACTTTAAACATTGTAGCAGATACGCAGTATTTT - TRBJ2-3 TRBV14 -
CASSVAVRGQETQYF TGTGCCAGCAGCGTAGCGGTTCGTGGGCAAGAGACCCAGTACTTC - TRBJ2-5 TRBV9 -
CASSQAWGDSYNEQFF TGCGCCAGCAGCCAGGCCTGGGGGGATTCCTACAATGAGCAGTTCTTC - TRBJ2-1 TRBV4-3 once
CASSSTSSLAAFF TGTGCCAGCAGTAGTACCTCCTCCCTGGCGGCTTTCTTT - TRBJ1-1 TRBV28 -
CAWSVPDGRSYEQYF TGTGCCTGGAGTGTACCGGACGGCCGCTCCTACGAGCAGTACTTC - TRBJ2-7 TRBV30 -
CASSFIQGGTGELFF TGTGCCAGCAGTTTTATACAGGGGGGGACCGGGGAGCTGTTTTTT - TRBJ2-2 TRBV28 -
CSAQTWPLHF TGCAGCGCTCAGACGTGGCCCCTCCACTTT - TRBJ1-6 TRBV29-1 -